These 10 T cell receptor beta chains came from one sample sequenced in a study of cytomegalovirus exposure and HLA in healthy donors. PCR used 60 Vbeta primers and 13 Jbeta primers. Clones were read by immunoSEQ multiplex PCR, and TCRdb kept only the in-frame ones, dropping some. The data contain roughly 180,000 clones, 84% of them singletons. Material for sequencing was PBMCs. The source is a man aged 25-45 years in good health and CMV-seronegative.

CDR3 sequence reads: CASSQGQGEKLFF. DNA of the CDR3: TGCGCCAGCAGCCAGGGACAGGGTGAAAAACTGTTTTTT. The chain recombines TRBV5-1 with TRBJ1-4; TRBD1 agrees at 9 bases. Looked up from germline, CDR1 is SGHRS and CDR2 is YFSETQ. CDR3 size: 13 residues. V was clipped by 4 bases and J by 7 bases; unmatched bases: 2.

In its sample, this clone was seen once. V usage is TRBV11-2 and J usage is TRBJ1-1; maybe TRBD1 (6 bases). The germline V gene has CDR1 SGHAT and CDR2 FQNNGV. CDR3 size: 16 residues. Trimming left V 6 bases short and J 1 base short, with 18 bases between. The CDR3 protein is CASRIRWGRENTEAFF. The CDR3 nucleotides are TGTGCCAGCAGGATACGTTGGGGGCGCGAGAACACTGAAGCTTTCTTT.

This sequence joins TRBV5-5 and TRBJ2-1, with 7 bases aligning to TRBD1. Germline-derived CDR1 and CDR2 are SGHKS and YYEKEE (reference sequence). The V and J ends lost 6 bases and 0 bases, in that order; junction bases with no gene match: 6. The CDR3 covers 15 residues. DNA of the CDR3: TGTGCCAGCACCGTTCGGGACAGCTCCTACAATGAGCAGTTCTTC. The encoded protein is CASTVRDSSYNEQFF.

The sample holds a few counts of this clone. The chain couples TRBV6-5 to TRBJ1-1; no clear D gene. V was pared by 0 bases and J by 3 bases, with 14 bases between. The CDR3 has 16 amino acids. From germline, CDR1 is MNHEY and CDR2 SVGAGI. As DNA, the CDR3 is TGTGCCAGCAGTTACTCGCTAATGAGTACGGACACTGAAGCTTTCTTT. Protein product: CASSYSLMSTDTEAFF.

J is TRBJ1-4 and V is TRBV28; TRBD1 matches 7 bases. The V segment lost 6 bases and the J segment 2 bases; nucleotides outside the gene matches: 3. The CDR3 totals 14 residues. Germline CDR1 MDHEN, CDR2 SYDVKM. In DNA form, the CDR3 reads TGTGCCAGCAGCAAACAGGGGACTAATGAAAAACTGTTTTTT. Its protein product is CASSKQGTNEKLFF.

V is TRBV27 and J is TRBJ2-1, with TRBD2 matching over 8 bases. This CDR3 spans 15 amino acids. Germline CDR1 reads MNHEY; CDR2 reads SMNVEV (reference sequence). V was pared by 5 bases and J by 0 bases, with 3 bases of the junction left unmatched. CDR3: CASSPAGASYNEQFF. The DNA of the CDR3 is TGTGCCAGCAGTCCAGCGGGGGCCTCCTACAATGAGCAGTTCTTC.

This clone appeared a single time. The gene calls are TRBV5-4 and TRBJ2-5; 9 positions agree with TRBD1. The CDR3 runs to 15 residues. Germline CDR1 and CDR2: SGHNT and YYREEE (reference sequence). J was trimmed by 11 bases and V by 1 base; bases with no gene match: 12. The CDR3 is CASSLWGTGRSAQYF. The CDR3 DNA reads TGTGCCAGCAGCTTGTGGGGGACAGGGAGGTCTGCGCAGTACTTC.

The rearrangement links TRBV18 to TRBJ2-5, with TRBD1 matching over 7 bases. The CDR3 totals 17 residues. Per the germline V gene, CDR1 is KGHSH and CDR2 is LQKENI. V shed 1 base, J shed 2 bases, and the junction held 10 bases outside the gene matches. The CDR3 DNA sequence: TGTGCCAGCTCACCACTGGCGGCAGGGGGTTATCAAGAGACCCAGTACTTC. This encodes CASSPLAAGGYQETQYF.

J is TRBJ2-3 and V is TRBV7-2, with TRBD2 identical over 9 bases. The CDR3 is made up of 13 amino acids. Germline CDR1 and CDR2: SGHTA and FQGNSA. V was pared by 8 bases and J by 4 bases, with 4 bases of the junction left unmatched. The CDR3 here is CASGVAGADTQYF. The CDR3 bases are TGTGCCAGCGGGGTAGCGGGAGCAGATACGCAGTATTTT.

The chain couples TRBV5-5 to TRBJ1-1; 7 nucleotides line up with TRBD1. There are 15 residues in the CDR3. Germline CDR1 SGHKS, CDR2 YYEKEE (reference sequence). V shed 5 bases and J 5 bases; nucleotides not matched to a gene: 12. The CDR3 here is CASSSSRQGRTEAFF. The CDR3 coding sequence is TGTGCCAGCAGTTCCTCCCGACAGGGCCGGACTGAAGCTTTCTTT. The entire variable domain, with the rest obtained from reference TRBV5-5 and TRBJ1-1, is as follows: DAGVTQSPTHLIKTRGQQVTLRCSPISGHKSVSWYQQVLGQGPQFIFQYYEKEERGRGNFPDRFSARQFPNYSSELNVNALLLGDSALYLCASSSSRQGRTEAFFGQGTRLTVV.